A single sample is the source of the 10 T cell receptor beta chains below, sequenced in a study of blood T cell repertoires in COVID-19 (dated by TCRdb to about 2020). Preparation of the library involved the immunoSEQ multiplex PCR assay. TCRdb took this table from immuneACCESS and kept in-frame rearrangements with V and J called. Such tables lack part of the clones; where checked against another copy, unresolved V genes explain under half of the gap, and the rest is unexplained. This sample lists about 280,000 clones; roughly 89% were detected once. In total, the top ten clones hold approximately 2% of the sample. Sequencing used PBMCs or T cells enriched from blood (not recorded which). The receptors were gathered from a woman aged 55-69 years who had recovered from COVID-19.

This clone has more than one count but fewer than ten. The CDR3 protein is CASSAGTSFLGEQYF. CDR3 coding DNA: TGTGCCAGCAGTGCCGGGACTAGTTTTTTGGGCGAGCAGTACTTC. V gene TRBV2 combines with J gene TRBJ2-7; 8 bases align to TRBD2. CDR1 is SNHLY, CDR2 FYNNEI, per germline. Trimming cost V 4 bases and J 6 bases; bases outside gene matches: 11. This CDR3 is 15 amino acids long. Together with reference TRBV2 and TRBJ2-7, the CDR3 gives the full variable domain: EPEVTQTPSHQVTQMGQEVILRCVPISNHLYFYWYRQILGQKVEFLVSFYNNEISEKSEIFDDQFSVERPDGSNFTLKIRSTKLEDSAMYFCASSAGTSFLGEQYFGPGTRLTVT.

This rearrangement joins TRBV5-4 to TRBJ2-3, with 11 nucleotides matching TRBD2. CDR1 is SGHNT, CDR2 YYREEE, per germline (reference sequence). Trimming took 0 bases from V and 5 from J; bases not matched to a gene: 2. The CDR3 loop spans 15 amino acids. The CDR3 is CASSLGLAGGDTQYF. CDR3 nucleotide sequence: TGTGCCAGCAGCTTGGGGCTAGCGGGAGGAGATACGCAGTATTTT.

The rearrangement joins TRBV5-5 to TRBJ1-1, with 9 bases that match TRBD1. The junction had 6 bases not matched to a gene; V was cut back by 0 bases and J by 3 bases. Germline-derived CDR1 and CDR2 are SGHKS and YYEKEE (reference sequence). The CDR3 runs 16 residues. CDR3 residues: CASSLGRGQGYTEAFF. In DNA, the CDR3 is TGTGCCAGCAGCTTGGGCCGGGGACAGGGTTACACTGAAGCTTTCTTT. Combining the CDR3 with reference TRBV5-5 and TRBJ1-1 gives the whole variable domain DAGVTQSPTHLIKTRGQQVTLRCSPISGHKSVSWYQQVLGQGPQFIFQYYEKEERGRGNFPDRFSARQFPNYSSELNVNALLLGDSALYLCASSLGRGQGYTEAFFGQGTRLTVV.

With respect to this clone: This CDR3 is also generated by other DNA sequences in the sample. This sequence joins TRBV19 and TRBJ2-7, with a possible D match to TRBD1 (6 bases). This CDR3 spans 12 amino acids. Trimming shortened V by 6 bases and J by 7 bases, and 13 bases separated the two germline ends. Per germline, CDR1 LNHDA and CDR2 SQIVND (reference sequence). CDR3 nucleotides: TGTGCCAGTAGCCCACAGGGTGGGGAGCAGTACTTC. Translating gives CASSPQGGEQYF.

The CDR3 sequence is CASRRDADTQYF. The CDR3 DNA reads TGCGCCAGCCGCAGGGATGCAGATACGCAGTATTTT. The chain carries TRBV5-1 and TRBJ2-3; tentatively, D is TRBD1 (5 bases). Trimming pared 7 bases from V and 4 bases from J, leaving 10 bases between. Germline V CDR1 and CDR2: SGHRS, YFSETQ. This CDR3 region has 12 residues.

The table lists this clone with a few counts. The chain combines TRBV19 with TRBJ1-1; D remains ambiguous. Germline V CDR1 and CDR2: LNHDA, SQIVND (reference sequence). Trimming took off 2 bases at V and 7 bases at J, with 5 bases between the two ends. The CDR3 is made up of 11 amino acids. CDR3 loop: CASSIFVEAFF. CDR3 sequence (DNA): TGTGCCAGTAGTATATTCGTTGAAGCTTTCTTT.

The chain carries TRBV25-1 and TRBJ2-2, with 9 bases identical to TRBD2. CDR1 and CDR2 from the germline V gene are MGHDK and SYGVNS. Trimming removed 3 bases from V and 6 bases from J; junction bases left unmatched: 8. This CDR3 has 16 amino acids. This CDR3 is CASSDWTSVGPGELFF. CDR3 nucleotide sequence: TGTGCCAGCAGTGATTGGACTAGCGTGGGGCCCGGGGAGCTGTTTTTT. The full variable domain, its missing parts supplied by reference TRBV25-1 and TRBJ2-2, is EADIYQTPRYLVIGTGKKITLECSQTMGHDKMYWYQQDPGMELHLIHYSYGVNSTEKGDLSSESTVSRIRTEHFPLTLESARPSHTSQYLCASSDWTSVGPGELFFGEGSRLTVL.

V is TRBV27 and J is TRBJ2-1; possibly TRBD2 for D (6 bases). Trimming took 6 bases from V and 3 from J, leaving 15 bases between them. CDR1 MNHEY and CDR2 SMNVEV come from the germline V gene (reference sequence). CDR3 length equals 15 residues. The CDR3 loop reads CASRGEVSHYNEQFF. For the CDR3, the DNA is TGTGCCAGCAGAGGGGAGGTTTCACACTACAATGAGCAGTTCTTC.

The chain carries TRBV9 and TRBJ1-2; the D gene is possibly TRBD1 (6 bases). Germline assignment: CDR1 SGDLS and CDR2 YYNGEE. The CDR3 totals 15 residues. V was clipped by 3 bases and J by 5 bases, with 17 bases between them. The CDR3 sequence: CASSAGEGHSYGYTF. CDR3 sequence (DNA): TGTGCCAGCAGCGCCGGAGAGGGACACTCATATGGCTACACCTTC.

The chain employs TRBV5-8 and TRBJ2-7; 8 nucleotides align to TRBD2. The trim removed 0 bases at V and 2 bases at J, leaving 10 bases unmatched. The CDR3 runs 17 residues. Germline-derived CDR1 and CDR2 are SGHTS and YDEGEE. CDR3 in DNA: TGTGCCAGCAGCTTGGGAAGGCGGGAGGCGACGACCTACGAGCAGTACTTC. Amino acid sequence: CASSLGRREATTYEQYF.